Sequencing of this T cell receptor (beta chain) was carried out in a study of blood T cell repertoires in COVID-19. In the study overall: Sample material is recorded as cDNA or gDNA derived from T cells, B-cell-depleted T cells, or PBMCs.

Cohort assignment relied on participant-reported clinical history. Germline V gene sequence: CDR1 SGHRS, CDR2 YFSETQ. CDR3 length: 16 amino acids. V was cut by 0 bases and J by 1 base, with 13 bases left in between. Sequenced by immunoSEQ multiplex PCR; TCRdb stores in-frame clones only, minus some. The data show some 270,000 clones, with approximately 85% seen just once and more than 6.5% held by the top ten. The receptor was derived from a woman between 45 and 65 years old who had been exposed to COVID-19. Sequencing used PBMCs or T cells enriched from blood (not recorded which). The rearrangement uses TRBV5-1 and TRBJ1-1, with a weak D call TRBD1 (5 bases). The CDR3 nucleotides are TGCGCCAGCAGCTTGGGCTCGGGACTCAAGAACACTGAAGCTTTCTTT. The encoded protein is CASSLGSGLKNTEAFF.